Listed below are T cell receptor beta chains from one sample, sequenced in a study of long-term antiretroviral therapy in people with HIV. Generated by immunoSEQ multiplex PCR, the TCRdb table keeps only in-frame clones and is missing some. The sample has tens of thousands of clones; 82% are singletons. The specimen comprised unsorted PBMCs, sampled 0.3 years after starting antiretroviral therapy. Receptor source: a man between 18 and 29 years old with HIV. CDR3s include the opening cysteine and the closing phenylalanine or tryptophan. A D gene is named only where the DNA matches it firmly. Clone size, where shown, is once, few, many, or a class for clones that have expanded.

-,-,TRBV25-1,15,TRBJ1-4,TGTGCCAGCAGTGAATTCGAGGGGGGAAATGAAAAACTGTTTTTT,CASSEFEGGNEKLFF
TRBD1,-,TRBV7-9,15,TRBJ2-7,TGTGCCAGCAGCCCACCGGGACAGACCTCCTACGAGCAGTACTTC,CASSPPGQTSYEQYF
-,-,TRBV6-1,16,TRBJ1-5,TGTGCCAGCAGTGGGTGGGATACTAACGCCAATCAGCCCCAGCATTTT,CASSGWDTNANQPQHF
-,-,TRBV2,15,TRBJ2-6,TGTGCCAGCAGTGAAGGAGGGGCTGGGGCCAACGTCCTGACTTTC,CASSEGGAGANVLTF
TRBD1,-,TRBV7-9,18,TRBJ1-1,TGTGCCAGCAGCCAGGGACAGGGGGCTTTCGGGGTGGACACTGAAGCTTTCTTT,CASSQGQGAFGVDTEAFF
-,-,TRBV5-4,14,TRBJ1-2,TGTGCCAGCAGCCTTCCTCTGGACGGATATGGCTACACCTTC,CASSLPLDGYGYTF
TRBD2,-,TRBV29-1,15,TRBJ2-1,TGCAGCGTTGAAGATAACGGGGGGGCCGACAATGAGCAGTTCTTC,CSVEDNGGADNEQFF
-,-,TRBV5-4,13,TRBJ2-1,TGTGCCAGCAGCCGCGACAGAAACAATGAGCAGTTCTTC,CASSRDRNNEQFF
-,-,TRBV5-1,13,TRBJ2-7,TGCGCCAGCAGCTTCCGGCAGGGGAACGAGCAGTACTTC,CASSFRQGNEQYF
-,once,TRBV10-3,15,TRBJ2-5,TGTGCCATCAGCCCAGGTTTTGGGGGAGGAGAGACCCAGTACTTC,CAISPGFGGGETQYF
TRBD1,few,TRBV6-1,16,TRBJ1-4,TGTGCCAGCAGCGAAAGCCCCGGGACAGGGGGGGAAAAACTGTTTTTT,CASSESPGTGGEKLFF
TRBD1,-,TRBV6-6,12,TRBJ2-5,TGTGCCAGCCACCGACAGGGAGAGACCCAGTACTTC,CASHRQGETQYF
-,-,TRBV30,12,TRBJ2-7,TGTGCCTGGAGTAGTCAGTTCGCCGAGCAGTACTTC,CAWSSQFAEQYF
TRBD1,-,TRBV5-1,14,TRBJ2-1,TGCGCCAGCAGCTTGGGACAGGGGATCGATGAGCAGTTCTTC,CASSLGQGIDEQFF
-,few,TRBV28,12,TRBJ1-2,TGTGCCAGCAGGCCCATACCGCATGGCTACACCTTC,CASRPIPHGYTF
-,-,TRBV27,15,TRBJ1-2,TGTGCCAGCAGTCCCATTCTCGGGTGGAACTATGGCTACACCTTC,CASSPILGWNYGYTF
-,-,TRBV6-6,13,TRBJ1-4,TGTGCCAGCAGAGGGACAAAGAATGAAAAACTGTTTTTT,CASRGTKNEKLFF
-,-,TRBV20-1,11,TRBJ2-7,TGCAGTGCTGCGGACGGCGCCCCGCAGTACTTC,CSAADGAPQYF
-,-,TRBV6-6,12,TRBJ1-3,TGTGCCAGCAGGCGCGAGGGGGTCGCCATATATTTT,CASRREGVAIYF
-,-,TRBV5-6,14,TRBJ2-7,TGTGCCAGCAGCTCCCTTTCGGTGGGAAGCGAGCAGTACTTC,CASSSLSVGSEQYF
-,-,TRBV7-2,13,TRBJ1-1,TGTGCCAGCAGCTTAGGGACCAGGGGTGAGGCTTTCTTT,CASSLGTRGEAFF
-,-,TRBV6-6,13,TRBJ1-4,TGTGCCAGCAGGAGGGGCGGTAATGAAAAACTGTTTTTT,CASRRGGNEKLFF
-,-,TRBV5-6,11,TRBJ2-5,TGTGCCAGCAGCTACCAAGAGACCCAGTACTTC,CASSYQETQYF